Listed below are T cell receptor beta chains from one sample, sequenced in a study of CD8 T cells in Susac syndrome. TCRdb analysed the immunoSEQ multiplex PCR reads with MiXCR anew, one entry per CDR3 protein. The repertoire holds around 71,000 distinct CDR3 sequences, with 93% as singletons. The specimen was CD4+ T cells from PBMCs. These receptors came from a human donor with Susac syndrome. CDR3s include the opening cysteine and the closing phenylalanine or tryptophan. The D gene is left open where the match is weak. The listing skips clone size in some rows; elsewhere it reads once, few, many or a size class.

d_call: .; clone_size: once; v_call: TRBV20-1; j_call: TRBJ2-7; cdr3_aa: CSAFGLASSYEQYF; cdr3_nt: TGCAGTGCTTTCGGACTGGCGAGCTCCTACGAGCAGTACTTC
d_call: TRBD2; clone_size: .; v_call: TRBV4-3; j_call: TRBJ2-5; cdr3_aa: CASSRLWGGKETQYF; cdr3_nt: TGCGCCAGCAGCCGCCTATGGGGGGGTAAAGAGACCCAGTACTTC
d_call: .; clone_size: .; v_call: TRBV12-3/TRBV12-4; j_call: TRBJ2-5; cdr3_aa: CASSKPIGRETQYF; cdr3_nt: TGTGCCAGCTCGAAACCCATAGGACGGGAGACCCAGTACTTC
d_call: TRBD2; clone_size: .; v_call: TRBV27; j_call: TRBJ2-1; cdr3_aa: CASSFTRSSGGAQQFF; cdr3_nt: TGTGCCAGCAGCTTTACCCGTTCTAGCGGGGGGGCCCAGCAGTTCTTC
d_call: .; clone_size: .; v_call: TRBV7-2; j_call: TRBJ1-1; cdr3_aa: CASSAGGYIEAFF; cdr3_nt: TGTGCCAGCAGCGCCGGAGGGTACATTGAAGCTTTCTTT
d_call: .; clone_size: .; v_call: TRBV12-2; j_call: TRBJ1-2; cdr3_aa: CASRSQNLEGASGYTF; cdr3_nt: TGTGCAAGTCGCTCCCAGAATTTGGAGGGGGCTAGTGGCTACACCTTC
d_call: TRBD2; clone_size: .; v_call: TRBV9; j_call: TRBJ2-1; cdr3_aa: CASSAGGSSYNEQFF; cdr3_nt: TGTGCCAGCAGCGCCGGGGGGTCTTCCTACAATGAGCAGTTCTTC
d_call: TRBD1; clone_size: .; v_call: TRBV6-2/TRBV6-3; j_call: TRBJ2-2; cdr3_aa: CASSYSTGGADTGELFF; cdr3_nt: TGTGCCAGCAGTTACTCGACAGGGGGCGCGGACACCGGGGAGCTGTTTTTT
d_call: .; clone_size: .; v_call: TRBV28; j_call: TRBJ2-6; cdr3_aa: CASSSLGMGANVLTF; cdr3_nt: TGTGCCAGCAGTTCCCTCGGAATGGGGGCCAACGTCCTGACTTTC
d_call: .; clone_size: .; v_call: TRBV6-1; j_call: TRBJ2-2; cdr3_aa: CASRSSIDRAGELFF; cdr3_nt: TGTGCCAGCAGATCTTCCATCGACCGAGCCGGGGAGCTGTTTTTT
d_call: TRBD2; clone_size: .; v_call: TRBV7-2; j_call: TRBJ2-5; cdr3_aa: CASSPTSGQETQYF; cdr3_nt: TGTGCCAGCAGCCCTACTAGCGGCCAAGAGACCCAGTACTTC
d_call: .; clone_size: .; v_call: TRBV7-9; j_call: TRBJ1-6; cdr3_aa: CASSLASFDNSPLHF; cdr3_nt: TGTGCCAGCAGCTTAGCTTCCTTCGATAATTCACCCCTCCACTTT
d_call: .; clone_size: .; v_call: TRBV7-3; j_call: TRBJ2-5; cdr3_aa: CASSSNRNQETQYF; cdr3_nt: TGTGCCAGCAGCAGTAATAGGAACCAAGAGACCCAGTACTTC
d_call: .; clone_size: .; v_call: TRBV5-6; j_call: TRBJ1-2; cdr3_aa: CASSPGTNYGYTF; cdr3_nt: TGTGCCAGCAGCCCCGGGACCAACTATGGCTACACCTTC
d_call: .; clone_size: .; v_call: TRBV7-2; j_call: TRBJ2-3; cdr3_aa: CASSLGRGGITDTQYF; cdr3_nt: TGTGCCAGCAGCTTAGGGAGGGGGGGCATCACAGATACGCAGTATTTT
d_call: .; clone_size: .; v_call: TRBV7-8; j_call: TRBJ1-3; cdr3_aa: CASSADISGNTIYF; cdr3_nt: TGTGCCAGCAGCGCGGACATCTCTGGAAACACCATATATTTT
d_call: .; clone_size: .; v_call: TRBV11-3; j_call: TRBJ1-5; cdr3_aa: CASSFGSSNQPQHF; cdr3_nt: TGTGCCAGCAGCTTCGGGTCCTCAAATCAGCCCCAGCATTTT